A single T cell receptor (beta chain) is shown here with its context. This receptor's antigen is unknown. The sample holds no much larger clone one base away, and base qualities are not on file. This record belongs to a study of cytomegalovirus exposure and HLA in healthy donors (dated by TCRdb to about 2017). Background on the whole study: According to a later analysis, one platform produced both the 100 to 150 validation repertoires and the roughly 640 repertoires of the first cohort. Besides the first cohort of 666 subjects, a separate validation cohort made up of 120 different subjects was used. To predict cytomegalovirus infection status, the study brought together high-throughput TCR immunosequencing, statistical association of individual TCRs with disease status, and machine learning. The study aimed to test whether cataloging public T cell receptors could reveal signatures of past pathogen exposure.

Overall results and qualifications from the work: The classifier was reported to diagnose cytomegalovirus status with high specificity and sensitivity in both the original and validation cohorts. All 120 or so repertoires were used to score co-occurrence in the validation cohort in a later analysis, because that analysis had no HLA typing for the cohort. A few of the identified cytomegalovirus-associated TCR beta chains were confirmed in vitro to be specific for cytomegalovirus antigens. In the study, approximately 150 TCR beta chains were listed as associated with cytomegalovirus. It was suggested by the authors that the approach could potentially be generalized to other disease states and immunological phenotypes. In a later analysis, TCRs clustered in the first cohort were found to also tend to co-occur in the roughly 120 validation repertoires, with approximately 95% of cluster scores above 0. Most TCR sequences were seen in very few donors, while some public TCRs were found in many individuals.

The germline V gene supplies CDR1 MDHEN and CDR2 SYDVKM. V is pruned by 2 bases and J by 2 bases, leaving 2 bases of the junction without a gene match. The CDR3, from cysteine to phenylalanine, totals 14 residues. Only the CDR3 region is kept as DNA, spanning 42 bases read in frame from base 1. Separate from the approximately 670-subject first cohort, the validation cohort of about 130 subjects was the group to which the donors belonged. The library was generated by the immunoSEQ multiplex PCR assay. As for how the authors treated the data: To diagnose cytomegalovirus status from the catalog of TCR beta chain sequences, a statistical classification framework was built. What TCRdb holds here is the immuneACCESS table cut down to in-frame rearrangements. Part of the clones is not present; checked against another copy, under half of the missing clones reflect an unresolved V gene, and the others are unexplained. V and J calls and clone size are as listed in that table; D and trimming were resolved from the DNA. The sample table lists 150,000 to 200,000 clones, roughly 84% of them with a count of one. Clones ranked in the top ten supply roughly 10% of the sample.

The sequence is built from TRBV28 and TRBJ2-5, with 7 middle bases fitting TRBD2. The sequencing sample was made of PBMCs. This receptor was obtained from a man under 40 in good health and CMV-seropositive. Here the CDR3 is given as CASSLNGRQETQYF. In nucleotides, the sequence is TGTGCCAGCAGTTTAAACGGGAGGCAAGAGACCCAGTACTTC.